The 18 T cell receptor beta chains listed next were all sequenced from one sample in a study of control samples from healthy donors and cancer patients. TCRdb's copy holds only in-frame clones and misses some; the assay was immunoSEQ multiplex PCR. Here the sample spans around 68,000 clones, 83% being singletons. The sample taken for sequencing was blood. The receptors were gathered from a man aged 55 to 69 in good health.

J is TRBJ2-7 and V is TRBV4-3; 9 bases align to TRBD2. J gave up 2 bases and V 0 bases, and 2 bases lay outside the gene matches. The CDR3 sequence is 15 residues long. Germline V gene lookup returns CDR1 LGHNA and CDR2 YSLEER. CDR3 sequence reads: CASSQDGGRAYEQYF. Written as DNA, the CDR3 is TGCGCCAGCAGCCAAGATGGCGGGAGGGCCTACGAGCAGTACTTC.

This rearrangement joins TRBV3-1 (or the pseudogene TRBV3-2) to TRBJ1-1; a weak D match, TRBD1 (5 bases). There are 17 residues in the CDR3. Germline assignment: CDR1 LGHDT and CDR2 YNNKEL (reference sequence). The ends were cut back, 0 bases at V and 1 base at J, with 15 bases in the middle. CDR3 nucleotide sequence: TGTGCCAGCAGCCAAGAAAGGGACCGTAGAAGGAACACTGAAGCTTTCTTT. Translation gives CASSQERDRRRNTEAFF.

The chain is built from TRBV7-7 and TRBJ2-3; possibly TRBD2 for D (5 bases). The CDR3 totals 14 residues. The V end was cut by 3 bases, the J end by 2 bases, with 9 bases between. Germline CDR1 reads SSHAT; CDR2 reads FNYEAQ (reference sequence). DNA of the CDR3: TGTGCCAGCAGCTTTGGCGGGCCCACAGATACGCAGTATTTT. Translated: CASSFGGPTDTQYF.

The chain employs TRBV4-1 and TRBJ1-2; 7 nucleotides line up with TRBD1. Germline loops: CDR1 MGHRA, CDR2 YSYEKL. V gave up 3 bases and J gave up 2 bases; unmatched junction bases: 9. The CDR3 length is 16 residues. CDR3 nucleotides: TGCGCCAGCAGCCAGCGGTCCGGGACAGCGAACTATGGCTACACCTTC. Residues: CASSQRSGTANYGYTF.

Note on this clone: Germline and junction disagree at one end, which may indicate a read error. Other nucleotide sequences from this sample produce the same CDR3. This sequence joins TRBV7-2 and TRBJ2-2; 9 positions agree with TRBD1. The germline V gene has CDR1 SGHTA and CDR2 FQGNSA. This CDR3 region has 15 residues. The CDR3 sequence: CASSPTGGGTGELFF. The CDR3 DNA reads TGTGCCAGCAGCCCTACAGGGGGCGGCACCGGGGAGTTGTTTTTT.

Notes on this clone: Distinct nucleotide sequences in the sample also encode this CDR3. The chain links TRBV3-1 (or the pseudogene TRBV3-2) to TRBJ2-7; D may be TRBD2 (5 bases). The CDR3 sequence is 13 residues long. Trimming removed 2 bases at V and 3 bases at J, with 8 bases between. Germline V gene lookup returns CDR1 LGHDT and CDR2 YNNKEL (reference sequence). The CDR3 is CASSQSGNYEQYF. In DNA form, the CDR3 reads TGTGCCAGCAGCCAATCGGGGAACTACGAGCAGTACTTC.

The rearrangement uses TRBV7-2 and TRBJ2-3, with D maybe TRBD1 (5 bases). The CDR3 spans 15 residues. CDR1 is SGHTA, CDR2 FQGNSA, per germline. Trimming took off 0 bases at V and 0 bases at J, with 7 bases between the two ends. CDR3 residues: CASSLAGQSTDTQYF. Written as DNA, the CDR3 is TGTGCCAGCAGCTTAGCGGGGCAGAGCACAGATACGCAGTATTTT. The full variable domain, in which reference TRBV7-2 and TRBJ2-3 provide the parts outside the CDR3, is GAGVSQSPSNKVTEKGKDVELRCDPISGHTALYWYRQSLGQGLEFLIYFQGNSAPDKSGLPSDRFSAERTGGSVSTLTIQRTQQEDSAVYLCASSLAGQSTDTQYFGPGTRLTVL.

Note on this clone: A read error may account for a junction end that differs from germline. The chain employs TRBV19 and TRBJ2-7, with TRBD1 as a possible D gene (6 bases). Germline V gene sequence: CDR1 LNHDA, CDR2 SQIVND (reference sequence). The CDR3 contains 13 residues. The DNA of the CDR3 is TGTTCCAGTAGTGGTGCCAGGGGCAACGAGCAGTACTTC. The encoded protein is CSSSGARGNEQYF.

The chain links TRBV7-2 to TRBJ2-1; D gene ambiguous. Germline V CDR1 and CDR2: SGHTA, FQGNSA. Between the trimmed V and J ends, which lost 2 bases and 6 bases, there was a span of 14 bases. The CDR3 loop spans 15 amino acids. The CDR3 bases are TGTGCCAGCAGCTTAAGCTGGGGTGTCGGCAATGAGCAGTTCTTC. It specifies CASSLSWGVGNEQFF.

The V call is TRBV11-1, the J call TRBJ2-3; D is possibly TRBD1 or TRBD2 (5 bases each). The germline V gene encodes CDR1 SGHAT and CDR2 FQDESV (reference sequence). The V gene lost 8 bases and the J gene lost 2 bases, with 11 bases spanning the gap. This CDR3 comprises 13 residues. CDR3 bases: TGTGCCAGCGAGGGGCGGGTCACAGATACGCAGTATTTT. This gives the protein CASEGRVTDTQYF.

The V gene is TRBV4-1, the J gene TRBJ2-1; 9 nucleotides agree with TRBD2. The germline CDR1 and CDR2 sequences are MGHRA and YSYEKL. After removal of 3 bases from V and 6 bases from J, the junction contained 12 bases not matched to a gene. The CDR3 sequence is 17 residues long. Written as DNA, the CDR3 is TGCGCCAGCAGCCATACACAACAGGGTAGCGGGAGCAATGAGCAGTTCTTC. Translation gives CASSHTQQGSGSNEQFF.

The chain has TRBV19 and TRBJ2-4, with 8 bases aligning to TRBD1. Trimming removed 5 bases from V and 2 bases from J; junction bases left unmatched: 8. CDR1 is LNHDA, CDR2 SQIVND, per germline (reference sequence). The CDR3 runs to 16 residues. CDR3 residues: CASSVGQGVPKNIQYF. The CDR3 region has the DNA TGTGCCAGTAGTGTTGGACAGGGTGTACCCAAAAACATTCAGTACTTC.

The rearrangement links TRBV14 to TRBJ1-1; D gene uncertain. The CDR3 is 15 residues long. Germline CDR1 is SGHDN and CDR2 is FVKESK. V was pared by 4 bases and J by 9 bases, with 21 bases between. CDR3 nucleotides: TGTGCCAGCAGCCCCTTCATCGGGTCGGGCTTCCAAGCTTTCTTT. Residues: CASSPFIGSGFQAFF.

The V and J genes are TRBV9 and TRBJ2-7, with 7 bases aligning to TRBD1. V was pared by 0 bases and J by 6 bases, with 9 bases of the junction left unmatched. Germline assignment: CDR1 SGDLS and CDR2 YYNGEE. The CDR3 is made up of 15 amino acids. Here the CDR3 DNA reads TGTGCCAGCAGCGTAGGAGGACAGGAGGCCCGCGAGCAGTACTTC. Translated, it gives CASSVGGQEAREQYF.

DNA for the CDR3: TGTGCCAGCAGCTTTCAGGCACGTACACAAGAGACCCAGTACTTC. Translation: CASSFQARTQETQYF. The V and J genes are TRBV7-3 and TRBJ2-5; D not resolved. V lost 3 bases and J lost 2, with 13 bases in between. CDR1 and CDR2 from the germline V gene are SGHTA and FQGTGA. The CDR3 extends over 15 amino acids.

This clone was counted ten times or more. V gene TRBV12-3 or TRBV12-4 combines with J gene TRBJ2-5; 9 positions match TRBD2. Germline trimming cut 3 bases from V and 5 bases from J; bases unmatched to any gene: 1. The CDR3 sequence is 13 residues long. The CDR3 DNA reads TGTGCCAGCAGTTTCAGCGGGGGGGAGACCCAGTACTTC. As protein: CASSFSGGETQYF.

CDR3 sequence reads: CATSDLGLAGEETQYF. The CDR3 nucleotides are TGTGCCACCAGTGATCTTGGACTAGCGGGAGAAGAGACCCAGTACTTC. The chain combines TRBV24-1 with TRBJ2-5; TRBD2 aligns across 13 bases. This CDR3 has 16 amino acids. Trimming removed 3 bases from V and 3 bases from J; junction bases left unmatched: 3. Germline-derived CDR1 and CDR2 are KGHDR and SFDVKD.

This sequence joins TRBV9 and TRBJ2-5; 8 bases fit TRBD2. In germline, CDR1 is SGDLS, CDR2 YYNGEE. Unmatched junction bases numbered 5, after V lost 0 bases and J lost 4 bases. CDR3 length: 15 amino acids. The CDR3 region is CASSVAGGLRETQYF. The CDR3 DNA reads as TGTGCCAGCAGCGTAGCGGGAGGGCTAAGAGAGACCCAGTACTTC.